These T cell receptor beta chains were read from a single sample in a study of T cells in Graves' hyperthyroidism and ophthalmopathy. TCRdb re-analysed the multiplex PCR reads in MiXCR, keeping a single row per CDR3 protein. The sample lists more than 300,000 distinct CDR3 sequences; under 20% were seen once. Sequences were obtained from blood. Receptors were obtained from a man aged 18 to 29 with Graves' ophthalmopathy. CDR3s include the opening cysteine and the closing phenylalanine or tryptophan. The D gene is left open where the match is weak. Expanded clones get a size class; other rows say once, few or many, or leave the size out.

DNA: TGTGCCAGCAAGGGGGGGGAGGTACGCGAGCAGTACTTC
CDR3: CASKGGEVREQYF
size: NA
length: 13
J: TRBJ2-7
D: NA
V: TRBV6-1

DNA: TGTGCCAGCAGCGTACAGGGGACAGTCAATTCACCCCTCCACTTT
CDR3: CASSVQGTVNSPLHF
size: NA
length: 15
J: TRBJ1-6
D: TRBD1
V: TRBV9

DNA: TGCAGTGCTAGTGTCCAGGGGTCACCCCTCCACTTT
CDR3: CSASVQGSPLHF
size: NA
length: 12
J: TRBJ1-6
D: NA
V: TRBV20-1

DNA: TGTGCCACCAGTGATTTGTTGGGTGAGCAGTACTTC
CDR3: CATSDLLGEQYF
size: NA
length: 12
J: TRBJ2-7
D: NA
V: TRBV24-1

DNA: TGTGCCAGCAGCTTAGGATCGGCGGGGGGCCCGAGCACAGATACGCAGTATTTT
CDR3: CASSLGSAGGPSTDTQYF
size: NA
length: 18
J: TRBJ2-3
D: TRBD2
V: TRBV11-2

DNA: TGTGCCAGCAGTCCGACGCTTACTCCTATGAACACTGAAGCTTTCTTT
CDR3: CASSPTLTPMNTEAFF
size: many
length: 16
J: TRBJ1-1
D: NA
V: TRBV7-9

DNA: TGTGCCAGCAGTACCCTGACAGGGGCTGGGGATACGCAGTATTTT
CDR3: CASSTLTGAGDTQYF
size: many
length: 15
J: TRBJ2-3
D: TRBD1
V: TRBV6-1

DNA: TGCGCCAGCTCTGGACACCCGAACACTGAAGCTTTCTTT
CDR3: CASSGHPNTEAFF
size: NA
length: 13
J: TRBJ1-1
D: NA
V: TRBV5-1

DNA: TGTGCCAGCAGCGTAGCTGAAGGCCGGGCGGGCGATGAGCAGTTCTTC
CDR3: CASSVAEGRAGDEQFF
size: many
length: 16
J: TRBJ2-1
D: NA
V: TRBV9

DNA: TGTGCCAGCAGTCGCGGACAGGGGAGGGTTATAGATACGCAGTATTTT
CDR3: CASSRGQGRVIDTQYF
size: NA
length: 16
J: TRBJ2-3
D: TRBD1
V: TRBV6-2/TRBV6-3

DNA: TGTGCCAGCAAGGTGGGCTTCGGAAACTATGGCTACACCTTC
CDR3: CASKVGFGNYGYTF
size: many
length: 14
J: TRBJ1-2
D: NA
V: TRBV6-1

DNA: TGTGCCAGCAGCGCAAGACGGGGGACCTACGAGCAGTACTTC
CDR3: CASSARRGTYEQYF
size: once
length: 14
J: TRBJ2-7
D: NA
V: TRBV13

DNA: TGTGCCAGCAGCCACACCGGACAGGGATGGACCGGGGAGCTGTTTTTT
CDR3: CASSHTGQGWTGELFF
size: few
length: 16
J: TRBJ2-2
D: TRBD1
V: TRBV5-5

DNA: TGTGCCAGCAGTTTACTAGCGGGGGACCAGTATTTT
CDR3: CASSLLAGDQYF
size: few
length: 12
J: TRBJ2-3
D: TRBD2
V: TRBV12-3/TRBV12-4

DNA: TGCGCCAGCAGTCCCTCCTCAGCTGACTATGGCTACACCTTC
CDR3: CASSPSSADYGYTF
size: many
length: 14
J: TRBJ1-2
D: NA
V: TRBV5-1

DNA: TGTGCCAGCAGCTTCGCTGGTAGAGCCTACGAGCAGTACTTC
CDR3: CASSFAGRAYEQYF
size: many
length: 14
J: TRBJ2-7
D: NA
V: TRBV7-2

DNA: TGTGCCACCCGAGACGGGGACGGCACCGGGGAGCTGTTTTTT
CDR3: CATRDGDGTGELFF
size: few
length: 14
J: TRBJ2-2
D: NA
V: TRBV10-3

DNA: TGTGCCATCAGTGAGACAGATCGGGGATCGAATTCACCCCTCCACTTT
CDR3: CAISETDRGSNSPLHF
size: NA
length: 16
J: TRBJ1-6
D: NA
V: TRBV10-3

DNA: TGTGCCACCAGTGAGCGCGCCCGAACGACAGATACGCAGTATTTT
CDR3: CATSERARTTDTQYF
size: many
length: 15
J: TRBJ2-3
D: NA
V: TRBV24-1

DNA: TGTGCCAGCAGCACTTACGTGGGGTATCACACCATATATTTT
CDR3: CASSTYVGYHTIYF
size: many
length: 14
J: TRBJ1-3
D: NA
V: TRBV7-9

DNA: TGTGCCAGCAGTTTATCACAGCCCGAACTTAGCAATCAGCCCCAGCATTTT
CDR3: CASSLSQPELSNQPQHF
size: many
length: 17
J: TRBJ1-5
D: NA
V: TRBV27

DNA: TGTGCCACCACCGCGGGGGATGACAATGAGCAGTTCTTC
CDR3: CATTAGDDNEQFF
size: once
length: 13
J: TRBJ2-1
D: TRBD2
V: TRBV19

DNA: TGTGCCATCAGTATTACAGGGGAAGAACAGCCCCAGCATTTT
CDR3: CAISITGEEQPQHF
size: NA
length: 14
J: TRBJ1-5
D: TRBD1
V: TRBV10-3

DNA: TGTGCCAGCTCATCGGCAAAGTGGGAGCAGTACTTC
CDR3: CASSSAKWEQYF
size: many
length: 12
J: TRBJ2-7
D: NA
V: TRBV18

DNA: TGCGCCAGCGCACCGGGACCCGGGGTTTATGGCTACACCTTC
CDR3: CASAPGPGVYGYTF
size: few
length: 14
J: TRBJ1-2
D: NA
V: TRBV10-1

DNA: TGTGCCAGCAGTTCGGACAGGGAAGGGTTCAGTCAGCCCCAGCATTTT
CDR3: CASSSDREGFSQPQHF
size: many
length: 16
J: TRBJ1-5
D: TRBD1
V: TRBV28

DNA: TGCAGCGTTGATGATTCGGCGGGGGGAAGGCAGTTCTTC
CDR3: CSVDDSAGGRQFF
size: few
length: 13
J: TRBJ2-1
D: TRBD2
V: TRBV29-1

DNA: TGCAGTGCCATGCTAGCGGGGGGCACAGATACGCAGTATTTT
CDR3: CSAMLAGGTDTQYF
size: many
length: 14
J: TRBJ2-3
D: TRBD2
V: TRBV20-1

DNA: TGTGCCAGCAGTTATACTAGGGGGTCCTTGGGGTCACCCCTCCACTTT
CDR3: CASSYTRGSLGSPLHF
size: few
length: 16
J: TRBJ1-6
D: NA
V: TRBV6-5

DNA: TGTGCCAGCAGTGAACGACTAGCGGGGGCCCCCTACGAGCAGTACTTC
CDR3: CASSERLAGAPYEQYF
size: many
length: 16
J: TRBJ2-7
D: TRBD2
V: TRBV2

DNA: TGTGCCAGCAGTTACGACAGGGGGCCCCAAGAGACCCAGTACTTC
CDR3: CASSYDRGPQETQYF
size: many
length: 15
J: TRBJ2-5
D: TRBD1
V: TRBV6-6

DNA: TGTGCCAGCAGTGCGGCCCGGGGAGCTAACTATGGCTACACCTTC
CDR3: CASSAARGANYGYTF
size: many
length: 15
J: TRBJ1-2
D: NA
V: TRBV12-3/TRBV12-4

DNA: TGTGCCAGCAGCGGGGGGACAGTACGGCACTATGGCTACACCTTC
CDR3: CASSGGTVRHYGYTF
size: many
length: 15
J: TRBJ1-2
D: TRBD1
V: TRBV9

DNA: TGTGCCAGCAGTGACCCTCCCAGCGGGGGCCGATGGGAGCAGTTCTTC
CDR3: CASSDPPSGGRWEQFF
size: NA
length: 16
J: TRBJ2-1
D: TRBD2
V: TRBV9

DNA: TGTGCCAGCAGCCAAGAAAGGGGGATCTCCTGCGAGCAGTACTTC
CDR3: CASSQERGISCEQYF
size: NA
length: 15
J: TRBJ2-7
D: NA
V: TRBV14

DNA: TGCAGTGCCCCCCCCCGGGAGGGTCCACGGGATACGCAGTATTTT
CDR3: CSAPPREGPRDTQYF
size: many
length: 15
J: TRBJ2-3
D: TRBD2
V: TRBV20-1

DNA: TGTGCCAGCAGCGGCGGGACAGGGATACTCCACGAGCAGTACTTC
CDR3: CASSGGTGILHEQYF
size: NA
length: 15
J: TRBJ2-7
D: TRBD1
V: TRBV9

DNA: TGTGCCAGCAGCCTAGGGGGTTATAGGCCCCAGCATTTT
CDR3: CASSLGGYRPQHF
size: few
length: 13
J: TRBJ1-5
D: NA
V: TRBV3-1

DNA: TGTGCCAGCAGCTTAGCGATTACGGAGAACTCCTACGAGCAGTACTTC
CDR3: CASSLAITENSYEQYF
size: many
length: 16
J: TRBJ2-7
D: NA
V: TRBV11-2

DNA: TGTGCCAGCAGCCCATGGGGTACAGGGGCTGTTTCACCCCTCCACTTT
CDR3: CASSPWGTGAVSPLHF
size: few
length: 16
J: TRBJ1-6
D: TRBD1
V: TRBV5-8

DNA: TGTGCCGACAGGGGTAACACCGGGGAGCTGTTTTTT
CDR3: CADRGNTGELFF
size: once
length: 12
J: TRBJ2-2
D: TRBD1
V: TRBV2

DNA: TGCAGTGCTGGCGTTTTACTGGGACAGCCCCAGCATTTT
CDR3: CSAGVLLGQPQHF
size: few
length: 13
J: TRBJ1-5
D: NA
V: TRBV20-1